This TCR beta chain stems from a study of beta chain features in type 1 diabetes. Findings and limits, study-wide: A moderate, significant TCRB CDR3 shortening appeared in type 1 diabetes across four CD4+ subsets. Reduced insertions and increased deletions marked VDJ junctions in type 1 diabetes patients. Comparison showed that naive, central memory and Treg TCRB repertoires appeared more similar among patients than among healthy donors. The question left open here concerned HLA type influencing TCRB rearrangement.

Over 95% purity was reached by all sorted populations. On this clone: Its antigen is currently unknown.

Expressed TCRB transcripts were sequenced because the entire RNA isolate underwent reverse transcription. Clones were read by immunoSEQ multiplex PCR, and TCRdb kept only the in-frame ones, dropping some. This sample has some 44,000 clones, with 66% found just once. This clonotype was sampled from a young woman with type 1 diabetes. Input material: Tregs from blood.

For the CDR3, the DNA is TGTGCAAGTCGCTTTCGACCGGGACAGAGTCTCTACGAGCAGTACTTC. Its translation is CASRFRPGQSLYEQYF. The chain recombines TRBV12-2 with TRBJ2-7; the table gives TRBD1 as D, unverified against the DNA. TRBV12-2 is assigned pseudogene status. The CDR3 runs 16 residues.